This T cell receptor (beta chain) is from a study of cytotoxic CD8 clonotypes in ibrutinib-treated CLL. In the study overall: Outcomes included around 25 partial and 2 complete responses; after median about 68 months, roughly 14 stayed remitted and 12 progressed. With a range of 6 to 36, the median treatment time before response samples were taken was eleven to twelve months. Study findings and constraints: Researchers report that baseline clonality outpaced age-matched healthy donors and tracked circulating CD8+ T-cell counts. Stable or contracted on treatment, public clonotypes were also uncommon.

Libraries were prepared by immunoSEQ multiplex PCR; TCRdb keeps only in-frame clonotypes and omits some of them. The sample shows 53,000 or so clones, approximately 50% of them seen only once. The germline V gene encodes CDR1 SEHNR and CDR2 FQNEAQ (reference sequence). The CDR3 has 16 amino acids. The V gene end was trimmed by 4 bases and the J gene end by 4 bases; junction bases not matched to a gene: 8. This clone was seen more than once but under ten times. Its antigen is undetermined. The specimen was PBMCs, collected at disease progression, from a patient treated with ibrutinib. The receptor comes from a human donor with chronic lymphocytic leukemia. This chain uses TRBV7-9 with TRBJ2-3; 10 positions match TRBD1. The CDR3 reads CASSWSTGGFADTQYF. CDR3 coding DNA: TGTGCCAGCAGCTGGTCGACAGGGGGCTTCGCAGATACGCAGTATTTT. The variable domain in full, completed from reference TRBV7-9 and TRBJ2-3, reads DTGVSQNPRHKITKRGQNVTFRCDPISEHNRLYWYRQTLGQGPEFLTYFQNEAQLEKSRLLSDRFSAERPKGSFSTLEIQRTEQGDSAMYLCASSWSTGGFADTQYFGPGTRLTVL.